This TCR beta chain was identified in a study of OX40 agonist ivuxolimab in advanced cancers. General study findings and limits: Partial responders at 0.1-3.0 mg/kg showed near-lowest clonal expansion. Dose levels from 0.1 to 3.0 mg/kg saw CD4+ and CD8+ blood T cells expand clonally by week 6.

The CDR3 has 17 residues. Germline assignment: CDR1 SNHLY and CDR2 FYNNEI. Unmatched junction bases numbered 3, after V lost 2 bases and J lost 0 bases. A remark on this clone: The antigen remains unidentified.

The assay was immunoSEQ multiplex PCR, and TCRdb's table has in-frame clones only and misses some. The sample has approximately 21,000 clones, around 83% seen once. The receptor was isolated from an adult with an advanced solid tumor such as melanoma, head and neck, liver or kidney cancer. The V call is TRBV2, the J call TRBJ2-3; 12 positions agree with TRBD2. Source: CD4+ or CD8+ T cells sorted from blood, taken in a trial of the OX40 agonist ivuxolimab. The DNA of the CDR3 is TGTGCCAGCAGTGAATGGACTAGCGGGGCTAGCACAGATACGCAGTATTTT. It specifies CASSEWTSGASTDTQYF.